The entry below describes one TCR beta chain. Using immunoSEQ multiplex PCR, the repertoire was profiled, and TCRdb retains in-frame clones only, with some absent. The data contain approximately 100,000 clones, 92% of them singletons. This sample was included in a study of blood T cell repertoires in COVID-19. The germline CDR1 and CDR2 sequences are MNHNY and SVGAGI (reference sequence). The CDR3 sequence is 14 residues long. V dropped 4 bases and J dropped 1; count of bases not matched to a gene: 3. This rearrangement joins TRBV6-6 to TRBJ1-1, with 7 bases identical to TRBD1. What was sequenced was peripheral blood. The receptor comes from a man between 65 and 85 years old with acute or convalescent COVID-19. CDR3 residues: CASSWGDRNTEAFF. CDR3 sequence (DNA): TGTGCCAGCAGTTGGGGGGACAGGAACACTGAAGCTTTCTTT.